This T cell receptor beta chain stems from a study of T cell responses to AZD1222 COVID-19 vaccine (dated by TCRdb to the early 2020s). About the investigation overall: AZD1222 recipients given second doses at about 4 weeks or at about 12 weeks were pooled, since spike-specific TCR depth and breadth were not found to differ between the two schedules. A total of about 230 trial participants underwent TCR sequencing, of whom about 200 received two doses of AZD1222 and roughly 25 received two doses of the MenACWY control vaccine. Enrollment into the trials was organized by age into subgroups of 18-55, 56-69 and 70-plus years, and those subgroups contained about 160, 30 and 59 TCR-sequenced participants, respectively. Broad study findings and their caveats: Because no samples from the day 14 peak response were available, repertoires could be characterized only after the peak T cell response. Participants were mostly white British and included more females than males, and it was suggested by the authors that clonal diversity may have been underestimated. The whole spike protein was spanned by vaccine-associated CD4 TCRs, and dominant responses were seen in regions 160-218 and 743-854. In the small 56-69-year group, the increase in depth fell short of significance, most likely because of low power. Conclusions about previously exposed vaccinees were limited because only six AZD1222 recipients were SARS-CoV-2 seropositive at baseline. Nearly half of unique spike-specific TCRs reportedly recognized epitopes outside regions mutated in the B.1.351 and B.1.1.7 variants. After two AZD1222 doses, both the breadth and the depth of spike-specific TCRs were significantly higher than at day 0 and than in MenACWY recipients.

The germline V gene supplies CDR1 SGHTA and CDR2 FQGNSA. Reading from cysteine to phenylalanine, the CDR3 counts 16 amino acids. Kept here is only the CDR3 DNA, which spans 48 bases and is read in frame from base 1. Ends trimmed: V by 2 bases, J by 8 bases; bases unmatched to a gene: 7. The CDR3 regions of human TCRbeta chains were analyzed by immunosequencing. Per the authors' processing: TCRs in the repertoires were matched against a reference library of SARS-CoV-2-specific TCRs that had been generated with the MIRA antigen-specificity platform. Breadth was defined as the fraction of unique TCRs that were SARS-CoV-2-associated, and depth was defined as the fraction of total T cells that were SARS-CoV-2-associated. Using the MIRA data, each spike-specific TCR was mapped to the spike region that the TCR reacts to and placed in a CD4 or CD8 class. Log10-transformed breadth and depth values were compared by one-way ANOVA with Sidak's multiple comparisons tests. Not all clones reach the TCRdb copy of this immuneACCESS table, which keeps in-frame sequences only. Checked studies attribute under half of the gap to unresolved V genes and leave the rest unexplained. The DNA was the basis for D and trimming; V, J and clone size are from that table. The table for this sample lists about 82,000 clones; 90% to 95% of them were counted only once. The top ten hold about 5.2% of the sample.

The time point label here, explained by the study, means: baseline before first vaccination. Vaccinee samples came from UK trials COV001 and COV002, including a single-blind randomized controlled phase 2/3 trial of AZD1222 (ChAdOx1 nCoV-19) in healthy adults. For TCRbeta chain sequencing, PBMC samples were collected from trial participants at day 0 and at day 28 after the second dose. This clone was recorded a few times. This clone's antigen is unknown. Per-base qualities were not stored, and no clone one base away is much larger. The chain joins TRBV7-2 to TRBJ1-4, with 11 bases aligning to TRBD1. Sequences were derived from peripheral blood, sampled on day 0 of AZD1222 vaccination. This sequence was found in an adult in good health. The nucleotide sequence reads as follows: TGTGCCAGCAGCTTATCCGGGACAGGGGGTAGCGAAAAACTGTTTTTT. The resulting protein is CASSLSGTGGSEKLFF.